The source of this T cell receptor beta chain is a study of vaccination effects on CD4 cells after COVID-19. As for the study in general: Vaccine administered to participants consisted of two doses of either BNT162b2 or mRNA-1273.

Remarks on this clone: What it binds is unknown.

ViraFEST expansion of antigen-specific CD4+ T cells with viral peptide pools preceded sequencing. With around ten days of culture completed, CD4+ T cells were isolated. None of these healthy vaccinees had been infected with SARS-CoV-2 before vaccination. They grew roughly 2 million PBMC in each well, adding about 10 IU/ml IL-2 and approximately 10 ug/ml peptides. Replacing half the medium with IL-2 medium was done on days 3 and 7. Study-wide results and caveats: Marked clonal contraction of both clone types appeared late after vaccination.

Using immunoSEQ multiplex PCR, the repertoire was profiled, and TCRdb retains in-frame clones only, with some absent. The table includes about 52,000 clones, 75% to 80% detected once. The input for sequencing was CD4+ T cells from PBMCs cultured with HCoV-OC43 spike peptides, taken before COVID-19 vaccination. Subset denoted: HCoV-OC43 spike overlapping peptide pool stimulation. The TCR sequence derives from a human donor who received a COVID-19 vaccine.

The CDR3 is CSTGQDFYGYTF. In DNA, the CDR3 is TGCAGCACAGGACAGGACTTCTATGGCTACACCTTC. The chain uses TRBV29-1 and TRBJ1-2, with 7 bases that match TRBD1. Trimming removed 8 bases from V and 4 bases from J; junction bases left unmatched: 7. CDR1 and CDR2 from the germline V gene are SQVTM and ANQGSEA. The CDR3 is 12 amino acids.